This T cell receptor beta chain derives from a study of CD8 T cells in ankylosing spondylitis. With 3 bases clipped from V and 0 bases from J, the junction kept 5 bases outside the gene matches. CDR1 is KGHSH and CDR2 is LQKENI in the germline V gene. The CDR3 extends over 17 amino acids. The TCR beta libraries were generated through quantitative 5'-RACE incorporating molecular barcodes. TCRdb ran MiXCR on the 5' RACE reads and lists one entry per CDR3 protein. The data show about 360,000 distinct CDR3 sequences, 20% to 25% seen once. This clonotype has a handful of counts. What it recognizes is unknown. Overall study results and limits: Significant enrichment of disease-linked clones was reported in matched ankylosing spondylitis synovial fluid. The authors found the disease-linked clones to be CD8+ and relatively rare in peripheral blood. Previously reported in reactive arthritis synovial fluid and blood were some of the motif variants.

Sample: blood, either unsorted or a sorted T cell fraction (not recorded which). This chain uses TRBV18 with TRBJ2-1; 10 bases map to TRBD1. The TCR sequence derives from a male donor with ankylosing spondylitis or in good health (not recorded which). The CDR3 bases are TGTGCCAGCTCACCTGAGGACAGGGGGTTCTCCTACAATGAGCAGTTCTTC. Encoded protein: CASSPEDRGFSYNEQFF. Based on the CDR3 plus reference TRBV18 and TRBJ2-1, the full variable domain is NAGVMQNPRHLVRRRGQEARLRCSPMKGHSHVYWYRQLPEEGLKFMVYLQKENIIDESGMPKERFSAEFPKEGPSILRIQQVVRGDSAAYFCASSPEDRGFSYNEQFFGPGTRLTVL.